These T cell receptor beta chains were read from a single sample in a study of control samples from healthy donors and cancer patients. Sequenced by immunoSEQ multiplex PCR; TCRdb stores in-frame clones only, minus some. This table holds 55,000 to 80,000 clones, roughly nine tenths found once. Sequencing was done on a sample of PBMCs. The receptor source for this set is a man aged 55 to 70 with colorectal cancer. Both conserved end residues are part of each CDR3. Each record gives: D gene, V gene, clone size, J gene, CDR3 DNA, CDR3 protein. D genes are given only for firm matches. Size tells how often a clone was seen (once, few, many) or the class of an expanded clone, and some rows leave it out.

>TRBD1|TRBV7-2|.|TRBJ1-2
TGTGCCAGCAGCCCGGACAGGGGTTATGGCTACACCTTC
CASSPDRGYGYTF
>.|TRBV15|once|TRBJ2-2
TGTGCCACCAGCGTGTCCCACACCGGGGAGCTGTTTTTT
CATSVSHTGELFF
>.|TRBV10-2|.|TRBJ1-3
TGCGCCAGCAGCGACGGGGGGCGGTCTGGAAACACCATATATTTT
CASSDGGRSGNTIYF
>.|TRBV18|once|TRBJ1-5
TGTGCCAGCTCACCGGACATCAATCAGCCCCAGCATTTT
CASSPDINQPQHF
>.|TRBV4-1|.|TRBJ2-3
TGCGCCAGCAGCCAGGGTCTCCTAGCGTTAAGCACAGATACGCAGTATTTT
CASSQGLLALSTDTQYF
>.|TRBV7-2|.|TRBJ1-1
TGTGCCAGCAGCCCCCGGGGCGCCACTGAAGCTTTCTTT
CASSPRGATEAFF
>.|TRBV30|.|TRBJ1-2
TGTGCCTCATGGGGACTCTATGGCTACACCTTC
CASWGLYGYTF
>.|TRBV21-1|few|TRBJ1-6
TGTGCCAGCAGCAACGACAGGGCGGCTTCACCCCTCCACTTT
CASSNDRAASPLHF
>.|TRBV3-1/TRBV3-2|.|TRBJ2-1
TGTGCCAGCAGCCAAGGTATGAGGGGGGGCGGCAATGAGCAGTTCTTC
CASSQGMRGGGNEQFF
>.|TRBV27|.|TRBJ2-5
TGTGCCAGCAGTTTAAGGTTGGGGGGCCAAGAGACCCAGTACTTC
CASSLRLGGQETQYF
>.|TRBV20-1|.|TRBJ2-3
TGCAGTGCTTTTGGGGGGGATACGCAGTATTTT
CSAFGGDTQYF
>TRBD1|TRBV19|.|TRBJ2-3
TGTGCCAGTCGGACAGGGGCCAGCACAGATACGCAGTATTTT
CASRTGASTDTQYF
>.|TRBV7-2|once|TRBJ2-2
TGTGCCAGCACCTTACGCCCCCCCGGGGAGCTGTTTTTT
CASTLRPPGELFF
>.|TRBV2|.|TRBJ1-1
TGTGCCAGCAGGAAGCGGGCCCAAGGTGAGGCTTTCTTT
CASRKRAQGEAFF
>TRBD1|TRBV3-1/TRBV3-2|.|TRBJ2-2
TGTGCCAGCAGACGACAGGGGGCGTCCGGGGAGCTGTTTTTT
CASRRQGASGELFF
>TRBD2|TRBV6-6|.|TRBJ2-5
TGTGCCAGCAGTTACTCCTCAGCGGGGGGCCGAGAGACCCAGTACTTC
CASSYSSAGGRETQYF
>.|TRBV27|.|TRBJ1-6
TGTGCCAGCCAAGGGGGGGCGTCCTATAATTCACCCCTCCACTTT
CASQGGASYNSPLHF
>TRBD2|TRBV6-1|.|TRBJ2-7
TGTGCCAGCAGTGATAGCGGGGAGATCTACGAGCAGTACTTC
CASSDSGEIYEQYF
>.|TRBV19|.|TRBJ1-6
TGTGCCAGTAGTATAGGTAGCTTTAATTCACCCCTCCACTTT
CASSIGSFNSPLHF
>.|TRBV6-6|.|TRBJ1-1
TGTGCCAGCAGCCCCAGGACCGAACTACCTAATGGGTCAGCTTTCTTT
CASSPRTELPNGSAFF
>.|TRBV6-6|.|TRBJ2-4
TGTGCCAGCAGCTACGACCGAAACATTCAGTACTTC
CASSYDRNIQYF
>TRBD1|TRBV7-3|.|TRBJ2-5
TGTGCCAGCAGCTTAACGAGGGGGACAGGGGAGACCCAGTACTTC
CASSLTRGTGETQYF
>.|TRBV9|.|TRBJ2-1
TGTGCCAGCAGCGTAGCTCTGGACCTCTCCTACAATGAGCAGTTCTTC
CASSVALDLSYNEQFF
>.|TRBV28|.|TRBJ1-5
TGTGCCAGCAGTTTATTCCGCAGGGCTAGGAGCAATCAGCCCCAGCATTTT
CASSLFRRARSNQPQHF
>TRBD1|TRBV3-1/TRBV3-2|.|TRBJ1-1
TGTGCCAGCAGCAACTACAGGGGGCTCTACATGAACACTGAAGCTTTCTTT
CASSNYRGLYMNTEAFF
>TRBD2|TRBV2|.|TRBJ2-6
TGTGCCAGCAGTGGTGGACTAGCGGGAATCTCTGGGGCCAACGTCCTGACTTTC
CASSGGLAGISGANVLTF
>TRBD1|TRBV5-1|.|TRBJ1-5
TGCGCCAGCAGCGACGGGACAGGGGCGAATCAGCCCCAGCATTTT
CASSDGTGANQPQHF